This TCR beta chain is drawn from a study of shared T cell receptors in the human thymus. The data were produced by immunoSEQ multiplex PCR, yet TCRdb's version contains in-frame clones alone and is incomplete. Found here are 700,000 to 750,000 clones, approximately 85% of them singletons; the top ten hold around 0.01%. Trimming removed 4 bases at V and 1 base at J, with 12 bases between. Germline CDR1 is SGHKS and CDR2 is YYEKEE (reference sequence). This CDR3 region has 15 residues. The same sample was also used in a study of human thymus T cells. According to that study: Repertoires sampled from thymus and blood appeared biased in V and J gene usage.

Sequencing used thymocytes. The receptor was isolated from a girl under three years old with a congenital heart defect. The chain links TRBV5-5 to TRBJ2-1; a weak D match, TRBD1 (6 bases). CDR3 sequence: CASSGPGTSYNEQFF. Written as DNA, the CDR3 is TGTGCCAGCAGCGGTCCCGGGACATCCTACAATGAGCAGTTCTTC.